One sample yielded the 4 T cell receptor beta chains listed below, sequenced in a study of beta chain features in type 1 diabetes. TCRB transcripts that were expressed got sequenced, as all of the isolated RNA had been reverse transcribed. TCRdb's copy holds only in-frame clones and misses some; the assay was immunoSEQ multiplex PCR. The data show about 320,000 clones, with 12% to 15% seen just once and over 5% held by the top ten. Sequencing used central memory CD4+ T cells from blood. The receptors were gathered from a man younger than 45 in good health.

This chain connects TRBV5-4 to TRBJ2-3; a possible D gene is TRBD2 (6 bases). Germline V gene sequence: CDR1 SGHNT, CDR2 YYREEE (reference sequence). The ends were cut back, 4 bases at V and 4 bases at J, with 13 bases in the middle. This CDR3 comprises 14 residues. The CDR3 here is CASSITRRADTQYF. The CDR3 nucleotides are TGTGCCAGCAGCATCACTAGGAGGGCAGATACGCAGTATTTT.

The V call is TRBV2, the J call TRBJ2-5; a weak D match, TRBD1 (7 bases). Germline V gives CDR1 SNHLY, CDR2 FYNNEI. CDR3 length: 15 amino acids. The V gene lost 6 bases and the J gene lost 9 bases, with 23 bases spanning the gap. The CDR3 DNA is TGTGCCAGCAGGGTTCGGACAGGAGGTTCGGGGGCCCAGTACTTC. The encoded protein is CASRVRTGGSGAQYF.

DNA for the CDR3: TGTGCCAGTAGTATAGCTAGGATGGAGACCCAGTACTTC. Translated, it gives CASSIARMETQYF. The rearrangement uses TRBV19 and TRBJ2-5; D gene ambiguous. The V end lost 1 base, the J end lost 5 bases, and 8 bases lay between the germline ends. This CDR3 is built from 13 residues. Germline loops: CDR1 LNHDA, CDR2 SQIVND (reference sequence).

This clone was found a few times. This chain connects TRBV5-4 to TRBJ1-3; 9 bases agree with TRBD1. Germline V gene sequence: CDR1 SGHNT, CDR2 YYREEE (reference sequence). This CDR3 is built from 16 residues. Trimming cost V 4 bases and J 4 bases; bases outside gene matches: 9. The chain's CDR3 is CASSGPGQGSGNTIYF. The CDR3 nucleotides read TGTGCCAGCAGCGGACCGGGACAGGGCAGCGGAAACACCATATATTTT.